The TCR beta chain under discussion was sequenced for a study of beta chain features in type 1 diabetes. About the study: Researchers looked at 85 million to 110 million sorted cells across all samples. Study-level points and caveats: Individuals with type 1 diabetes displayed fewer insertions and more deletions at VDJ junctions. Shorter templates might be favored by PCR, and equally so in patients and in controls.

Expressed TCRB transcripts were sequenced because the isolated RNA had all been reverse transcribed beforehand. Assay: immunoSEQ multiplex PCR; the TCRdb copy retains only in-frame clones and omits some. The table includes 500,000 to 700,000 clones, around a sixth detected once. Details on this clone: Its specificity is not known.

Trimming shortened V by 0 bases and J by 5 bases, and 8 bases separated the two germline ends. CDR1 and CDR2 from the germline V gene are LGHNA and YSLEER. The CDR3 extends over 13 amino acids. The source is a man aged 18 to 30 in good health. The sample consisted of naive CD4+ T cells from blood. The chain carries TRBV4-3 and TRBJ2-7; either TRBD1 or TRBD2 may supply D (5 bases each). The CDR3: CASSQEEGNEQYF. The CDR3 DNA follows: TGCGCCAGCAGCCAAGAAGAGGGGAACGAGCAGTACTTC.